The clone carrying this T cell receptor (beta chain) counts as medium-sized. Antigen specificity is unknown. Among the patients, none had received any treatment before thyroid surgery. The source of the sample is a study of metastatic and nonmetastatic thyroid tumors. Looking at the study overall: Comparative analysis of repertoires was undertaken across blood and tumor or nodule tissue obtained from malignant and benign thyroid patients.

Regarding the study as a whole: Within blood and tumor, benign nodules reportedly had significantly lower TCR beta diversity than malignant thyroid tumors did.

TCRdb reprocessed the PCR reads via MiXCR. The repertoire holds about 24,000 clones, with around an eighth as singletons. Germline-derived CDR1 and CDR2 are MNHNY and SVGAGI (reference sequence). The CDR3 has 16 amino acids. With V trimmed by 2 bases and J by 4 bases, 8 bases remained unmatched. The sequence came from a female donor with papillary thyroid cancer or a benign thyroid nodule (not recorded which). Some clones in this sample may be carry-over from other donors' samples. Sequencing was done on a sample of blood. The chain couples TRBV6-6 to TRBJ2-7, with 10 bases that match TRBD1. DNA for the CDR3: TGTGCCAGCAGTTACGCCCCCGGGACAGGGGTTTACGAGCAGTACTTC. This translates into CASSYAPGTGVYEQYF.